This T cell receptor (beta chain) was retrieved from a study of cytomegalovirus exposure and HLA in healthy donors. The PCR ran on 60 Vbeta and 13 Jbeta primers. The repertoire was sequenced with immunoSEQ multiplex PCR; TCRdb's copy has only in-frame clones and lacks some. The sample comprises roughly 180,000 clones, roughly four fifths of which are singletons, and around 1.6% rests with the top ten. Findings and caveats of the study: With high specificity and sensitivity, the classifier reportedly diagnosed cytomegalovirus status. Reportedly, HLA-A and HLA-B alleles of most subjects were accurately predicted from TCR beta.

Regarding this clone: Antigen specificity is unknown.

The germline V and J ends were trimmed by 6 bases and 2 bases, with 16 bases remaining between them. This CDR3 is built from 15 residues. The germline CDR1 and CDR2 sequences are MDHEN and SYDVKM. The chain is built from TRBV28 and TRBJ1-2; D possibly corresponds to TRBD1 (6 bases). Sequencing used PBMCs. This receptor was obtained from a man in his late teens or twenties in good health and CMV-seronegative. This chain's CDR3 is CASRPETGGNYGYTF. DNA for the CDR3: TGTGCCAGCAGGCCTGAGACAGGTGGAAACTATGGCTACACCTTC.